This T cell receptor beta chain was captured in a study of T cells in Graves' hyperthyroidism and ophthalmopathy. Template material for amplifying TCR beta CDR3 regions consisted of RNA transcripts. In the first-round RT-PCR of the TCR CDR3, the HTBI primer set was used. TCRdb passed the multiplex PCR reads through MiXCR, listing each CDR3 protein once. The sample includes hundreds of thousands of distinct CDR3 sequences, about 16% of them seen just once. Germline V gives CDR1 MNHNS, CDR2 SASEGT. This CDR3 has 18 residues. After removal of 5 bases from V and 3 bases from J, the junction contained 12 bases not matched to a gene.

Input material: blood. This TCR was sampled from a woman aged 25 to 45 with Graves' hyperthyroidism. This chain connects TRBV6-1 to TRBJ2-1; 11 nucleotides line up with TRBD2. CDR3 coding DNA: TGTGCCAGCAGTCCTGACTTACTAGCGGGAGAGGGCTACAATGAGCAGTTCTTC. This sequence encodes CASSPDLLAGEGYNEQFF.